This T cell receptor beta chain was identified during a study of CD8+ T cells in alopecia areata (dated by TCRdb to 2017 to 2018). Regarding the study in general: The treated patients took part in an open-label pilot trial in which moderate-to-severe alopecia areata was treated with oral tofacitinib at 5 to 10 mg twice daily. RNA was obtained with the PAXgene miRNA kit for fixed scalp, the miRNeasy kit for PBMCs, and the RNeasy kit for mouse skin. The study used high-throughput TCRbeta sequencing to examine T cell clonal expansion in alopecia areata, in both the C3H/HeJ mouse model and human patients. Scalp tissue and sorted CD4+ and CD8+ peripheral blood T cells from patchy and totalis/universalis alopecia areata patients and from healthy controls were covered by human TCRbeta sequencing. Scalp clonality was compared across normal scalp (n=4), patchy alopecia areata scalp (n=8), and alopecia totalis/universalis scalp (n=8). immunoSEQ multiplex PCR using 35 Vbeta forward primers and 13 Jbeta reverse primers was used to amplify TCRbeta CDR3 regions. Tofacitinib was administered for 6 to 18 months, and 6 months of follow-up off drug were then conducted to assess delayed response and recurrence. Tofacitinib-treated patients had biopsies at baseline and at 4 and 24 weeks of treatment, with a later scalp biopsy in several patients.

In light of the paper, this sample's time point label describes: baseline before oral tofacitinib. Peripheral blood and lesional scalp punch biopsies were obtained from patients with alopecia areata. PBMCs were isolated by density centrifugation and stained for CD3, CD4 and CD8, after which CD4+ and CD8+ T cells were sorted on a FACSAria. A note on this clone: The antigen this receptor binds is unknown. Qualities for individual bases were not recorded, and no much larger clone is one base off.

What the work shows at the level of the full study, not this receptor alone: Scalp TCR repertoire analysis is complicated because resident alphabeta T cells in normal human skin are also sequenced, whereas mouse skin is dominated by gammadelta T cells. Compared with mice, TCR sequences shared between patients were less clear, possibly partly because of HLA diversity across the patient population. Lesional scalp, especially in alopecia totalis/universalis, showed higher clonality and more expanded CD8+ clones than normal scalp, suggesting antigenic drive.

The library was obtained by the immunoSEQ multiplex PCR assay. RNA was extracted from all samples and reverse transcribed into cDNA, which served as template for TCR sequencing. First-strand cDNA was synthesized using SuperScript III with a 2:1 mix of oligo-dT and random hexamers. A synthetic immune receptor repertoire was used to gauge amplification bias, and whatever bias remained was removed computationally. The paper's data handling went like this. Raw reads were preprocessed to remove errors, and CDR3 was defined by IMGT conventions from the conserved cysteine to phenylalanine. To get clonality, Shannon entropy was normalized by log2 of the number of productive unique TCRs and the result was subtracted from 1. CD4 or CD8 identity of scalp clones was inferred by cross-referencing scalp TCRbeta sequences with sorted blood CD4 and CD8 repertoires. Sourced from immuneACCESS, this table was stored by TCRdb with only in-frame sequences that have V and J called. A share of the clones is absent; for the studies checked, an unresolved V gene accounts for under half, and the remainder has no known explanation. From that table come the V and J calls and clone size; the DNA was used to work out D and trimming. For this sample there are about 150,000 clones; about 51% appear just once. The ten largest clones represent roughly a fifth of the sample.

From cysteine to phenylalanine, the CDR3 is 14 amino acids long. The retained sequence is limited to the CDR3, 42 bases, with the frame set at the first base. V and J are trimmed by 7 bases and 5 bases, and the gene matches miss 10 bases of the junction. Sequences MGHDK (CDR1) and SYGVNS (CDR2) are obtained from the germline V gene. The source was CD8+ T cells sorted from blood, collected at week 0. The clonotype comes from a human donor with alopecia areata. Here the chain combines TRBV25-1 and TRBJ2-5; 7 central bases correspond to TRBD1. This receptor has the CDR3 CASTPKGAKETQYF. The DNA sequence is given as TGTGCCAGCACCCCCAAGGGGGCCAAGGAGACCCAGTACTTC.